This T cell receptor (beta chain) was identified in a study of T cells in Graves' hyperthyroidism and ophthalmopathy. Researchers took RNA transcripts and amplified the TCR beta CDR3 regions from them. The HTBI set primed first-round TCR CDR3 RT-PCR. Using its own MiXCR run on the multiplex PCR reads, TCRdb lists one record per CDR3 protein. The sample holds some 510,000 distinct CDR3 sequences; roughly 20% are singletons and the top ten take around 27%. No progression to ophthalmopathy during 18 months of follow-up defined stable disease. Hyperthyroidism had been newly diagnosed in patients aged 18 to 65, and its duration was under 2 months. Diagnosis relied on clinical symptoms, serum thyroxine and TRAb, thyroid ultrasound and orbital computed tomography. Whole-study results and caveats: Most expanded thyroid clonotypes above 0.001 recurred in blood.

This clonotype has a count of ten or more. Its specificity is not known. V was pared by 6 bases and J by 5 bases, with 10 bases between. This CDR3 region has 12 residues. The V gene is TRBV12-3 or TRBV12-4, the J gene TRBJ1-1, with a possible D match to TRBD1 (6 bases). The receptor was derived from a man younger than 35 with Graves' hyperthyroidism. What was sequenced was blood. DNA for the CDR3: TGTGCCAGCAGCTCAGGGGTTACTGAAGCTTTCTTT. This translates into CASSSGVTEAFF.